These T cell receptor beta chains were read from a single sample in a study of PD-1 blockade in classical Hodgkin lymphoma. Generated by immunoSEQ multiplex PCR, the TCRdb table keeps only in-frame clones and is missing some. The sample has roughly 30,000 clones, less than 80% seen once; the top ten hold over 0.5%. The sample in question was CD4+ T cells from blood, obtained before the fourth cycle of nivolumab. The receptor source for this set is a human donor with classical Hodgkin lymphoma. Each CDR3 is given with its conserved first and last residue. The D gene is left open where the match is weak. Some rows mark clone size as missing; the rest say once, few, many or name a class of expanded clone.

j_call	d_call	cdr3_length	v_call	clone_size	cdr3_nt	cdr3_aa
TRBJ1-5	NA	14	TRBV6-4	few	TGTGCCAGCAGTGAAGAGCAGGGCGGGCAGCCCCAGCATTTT	CASSEEQGGQPQHF
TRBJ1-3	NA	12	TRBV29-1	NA	TGCAGCGTTGAGGGTTGGGGGGACACCATATATTTT	CSVEGWGDTIYF
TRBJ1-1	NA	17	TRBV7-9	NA	TGTGCCAGCAGCTTATCTAGATGGAGTCAGTTGGGGACTGAAGCTTTCTTT	CASSLSRWSQLGTEAFF
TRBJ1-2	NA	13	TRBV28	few	TGTGCCAGCACACTAGGGGGTGACTATGGCTACACCTTC	CASTLGGDYGYTF
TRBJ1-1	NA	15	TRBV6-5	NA	TGTGCCAGCAGTTACGGGTCGGACCCAGCATCTGAAGCTTTCTTT	CASSYGSDPASEAFF
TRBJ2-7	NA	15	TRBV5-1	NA	TGCGCCAGCAGCTTGGACCCACCGAGCCCTCCCAAGCAGTACTTC	CASSLDPPSPPKQYF
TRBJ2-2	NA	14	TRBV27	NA	TGTGCCAGCGGGGACCTCGCGAACACCGGGGAGCTGTTTTTT	CASGDLANTGELFF
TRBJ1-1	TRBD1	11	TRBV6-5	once	TGTGCCAGCAGAGGGGGCTCTGAAGCTTTCTTT	CASRGGSEAFF
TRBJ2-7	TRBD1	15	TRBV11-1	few	TGTGCCAGCAGCTCCTTGGACAGGCTGGCCTACGAGCAGTACTTC	CASSSLDRLAYEQYF
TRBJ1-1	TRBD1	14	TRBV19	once	TGTGCCAGTAGCAACAGGGGCCGAGGCACTGAAGCTTTCTTT	CASSNRGRGTEAFF
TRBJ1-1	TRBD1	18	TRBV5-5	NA	TGTGCCAGCAGCGAAAGACCGGGACAGGGGGTACCGAACACTGAAGCTTTCTTT	CASSERPGQGVPNTEAFF
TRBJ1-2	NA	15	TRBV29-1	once	TGCAGCGTCCGGGAGTGGGGACAACTCAACTATGGCTACACCTTC	CSVREWGQLNYGYTF
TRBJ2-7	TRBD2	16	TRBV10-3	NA	TGTGCCGCCCGGGGGGCTAGCGGGGCACTCTCCTACGAGCAGTACTTC	CAARGASGALSYEQYF
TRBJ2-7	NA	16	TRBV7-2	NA	TGTGCCAGCAGCCCACGGGGTATGGGCAGCTCCTACGAGCAGTACTTC	CASSPRGMGSSYEQYF
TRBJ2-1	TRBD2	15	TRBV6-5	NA	TGTGCCACCTCTTACGGTCTAGCGGGAGTGGGTGAGCAGTTCTTC	CATSYGLAGVGEQFF
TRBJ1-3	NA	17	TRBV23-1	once	TGCGCCAGCAGTCAATCCCGCACAAGCTCATCTGGAAACACCATATATTTT	CASSQSRTSSSGNTIYF
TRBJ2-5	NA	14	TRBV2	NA	TGTGCCAGCAGTTCGTGGGGGGGGGCTGAGACCCAGTACTTC	CASSSWGGAETQYF
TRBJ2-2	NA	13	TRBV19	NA	TGTGCCAGTAGCACTCCGGGTACCGGGGAGCTGTTTTTT	CASSTPGTGELFF
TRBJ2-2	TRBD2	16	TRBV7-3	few	TGTGCCAGCAGCACCGGACTAGCGGGAGTTACCGGGGAGCTGTTTTTT	CASSTGLAGVTGELFF
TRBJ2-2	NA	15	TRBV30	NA	TGTGCCTGGAGTGTAAATCTGGCGAACACCGGGGAGCTGTTTTTT	CAWSVNLANTGELFF
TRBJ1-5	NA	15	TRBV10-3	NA	TGTGCCATCAGTGAGTCGACGGGGTGGGGTCAGCCCCAGCATTTT	CAISESTGWGQPQHF
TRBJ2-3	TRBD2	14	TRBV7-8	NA	TGTGCCAGCAGCTTAGTTTGGGGGGGACTGGGAGGGAATTTT	CASSLVWGGLGGNF